Each of the 2 T cell receptor beta chains below was sequenced from the same sample in a study of cytomegalovirus exposure and HLA in healthy donors. Libraries were prepared by immunoSEQ multiplex PCR; TCRdb keeps only in-frame clonotypes and omits some of them. The sample consists of roughly 170,000 clones, 80% to 85% of them appearing once. The sample consisted of PBMCs. These receptors were collected from a woman between 18 and 29 years old in good health and CMV-seropositive.

This clone appeared a single time. The V gene is TRBV19, the J gene TRBJ2-7, with D possibly being TRBD2 (6 bases). With 2 bases removed from V and 2 bases from J, the gap between germline ends came to 10 bases. This CDR3 has 14 residues. Germline V gene lookup returns CDR1 LNHDA and CDR2 SQIVND (reference sequence). The DNA for the CDR3 is TGTGCCAGTAGTATAATGGCGGGAACCTACGAGCAGTACTTC. Its translation is CASSIMAGTYEQYF.

The chain couples TRBV6-1 to TRBJ2-7; D is unresolved. The length of the CDR3 is 13 residues. The germline V and J ends were trimmed by 7 bases and 0 bases, with 10 bases remaining between them. Germline CDR1 reads MNHNS; CDR2 reads SASEGT. Here the CDR3 DNA reads TGTGCCAGCACCAAACAGAGCTCCTACGAGCAGTACTTC. It encodes CASTKQSSYEQYF.